Shown below are 15 T cell receptor beta chains from a single sample sequenced in a study of T cells in narcolepsy (dated by TCRdb to 2017 to 2018). Libraries were constructed by the immunoSEQ multiplex PCR assay. What TCRdb holds here is the immuneACCESS table cut down to in-frame rearrangements. Part of the clones is not present; checked against another copy, under half of the missing clones reflect an unresolved V gene, and the others are unexplained. The sample contains approximately 22,000 clones, approximately 62% of them found a single time. About 12% of the sample is held by the ten biggest clonotypes. The sequenced sample consisted of memory (CD45RA-) CD4+ T cells from blood. What the cell subset or site label conveys for this sample: memory T cells sorted ex vivo from peripheral blood. These receptors all come from a human donor in good health.

J is TRBJ2-7 and V is TRBV7-2, with 9 bases identical to TRBD2. This CDR3 has 15 residues. The V segment lost 4 bases and the J segment 0 bases; nucleotides outside the gene matches: 4. Germline CDR1 is SGHTA and CDR2 is FQGNSA. CDR3 sequence: CASSSSGATSYEQYF. The DNA of the CDR3 is TGTGCCAGCAGCTCTAGCGGGGCAACCTCCTACGAGCAGTACTTC.

The chain uses TRBV14 and TRBJ2-2; 9 bases are a match to TRBD1. Germline trimming cut 6 bases from V and 5 bases from J; bases unmatched to any gene: 7. CDR3 size: 15 residues. Germline loops: CDR1 SGHDN, CDR2 FVKESK. The CDR3, as DNA: TGTGCCAGCAGTCCTCGGACAGGGGAAACCGGGGAGCTGTTTTTT. Protein sequence: CASSPRTGETGELFF. The variable domain in full, with the rest retrieved from reference TRBV14 and TRBJ2-2, is EAGVTQFPSHSVIEKGQTVTLRCDPISGHDNLYWYRRVMGKEIKFLLHFVKESKQDESGMPNNRFLAERTGGTYSTLKVQPAELEDSGVYFCASSPRTGETGELFFGEGSRLTVL.

The rearrangement links TRBV11-1 to TRBJ2-5; D could derive from TRBD1 or TRBD2 (5 bases each). V lost 5 bases to trimming and J lost 5 bases, with 6 bases between them. Germline loops: CDR1 SGHAT, CDR2 FQDESV (reference sequence). The CDR3 runs to 11 residues. CDR3 sequence (DNA): TGTGCCAGCAGCGAGGGGGAGACCCAGTACTTC. This encodes CASSEGETQYF.

This chain joins TRBV2 and TRBJ2-7; unclear D gene. CDR3 length: 14 residues. V lost 6 bases, J lost 2 bases, and 14 bases lay in between. In germline, CDR1 is SNHLY, CDR2 FYNNEI. CDR3 sequence (DNA): TGTGCCAGCAGAGATGGTGGCTTACCCTACGAGCAGTACTTC. Translated, it gives CASRDGGLPYEQYF. The full variable domain, its missing parts supplied by reference TRBV2 and TRBJ2-7, is EPEVTQTPSHQVTQMGQEVILRCVPISNHLYFYWYRQILGQKVEFLVSFYNNEISEKSEIFDDQFSVERPDGSNFTLKIRSTKLEDSAMYFCASRDGGLPYEQYFGPGTRLTVT.

The rearrangement links TRBV6-5 to TRBJ1-2, with 8 bases identical to TRBD1. V shed 7 bases and J 4 bases; nucleotides not matched to a gene: 8. The germline gives CDR1 MNHEY, CDR2 SVGAGI. The CDR3 spans 14 residues. CDR3: CASTPGQVGYGYTF. The CDR3 coding sequence is TGTGCCAGCACACCGGGACAGGTCGGCTATGGCTACACCTTC.

A word on this clone: One junction end disagrees with the germline gene, perhaps due to a read error. The genes are TRBV6-5 and TRBJ2-2; 7 bases are a match to TRBD1. The CDR3 contains 10 residues. Germline CDR1 and CDR2: MNHEY and SVGAGI. The CDR3 coding sequence is TGTGCCAGCAGATTCACAGGGGATGTTTTT. Protein: CASRFTGDVF.

The chain couples TRBV30 to TRBJ1-6; no clear D gene. The CDR3 runs 16 residues. V lost 2 bases, J lost 0 bases, and 11 bases lay in between. In germline, CDR1 is GTSNPN, CDR2 SVGIG (reference sequence). The CDR3 reads CAWSPWSSSYNSPLHF. In nucleotides, the CDR3 is TGTGCCTGGAGTCCATGGTCGAGCTCCTATAATTCACCCCTCCACTTT. Using reference TRBV30 and TRBJ1-6 for the parts outside the CDR3, the full variable domain is SQTIHQWPATLVQPVGSPLSLECTVEGTSNPNLYWYRQAAGRGLQLLFYSVGIGQISSEVPQNLSASRPQDRQFILSSKKLLLSDSGFYLCAWSPWSSSYNSPLHFGNGTRLTVT.

This chain links TRBV4-1 with TRBJ1-1; TRBD1 aligns across 9 bases. The germline V gene encodes CDR1 MGHRA and CDR2 YSYEKL. The CDR3 runs 18 residues. The ends lost 3 bases at V and 0 bases at J; junction bases unmatched: 11. The CDR3 is CASSHPPGQGLMNTEAFF. The CDR3 bases are TGCGCCAGCAGCCACCCCCCGGGACAGGGTTTAATGAACACTGAAGCTTTCTTT.

This chain connects TRBV25-1 to TRBJ1-3; D possibly corresponds to TRBD1 (5 bases). The CDR3 loop spans 14 amino acids. V gave up 1 base and J gave up 8 bases, with 12 bases separating them. Germline CDR1 and CDR2: MGHDK and SYGVNS. The CDR3 DNA reads TGTGCCAGCAGTGAATCAGGCCCCAGGGACACCATATATTTT. Residues: CASSESGPRDTIYF.

This clone has more than one count but fewer than ten. This sequence joins TRBV7-6 and TRBJ2-1; D assignment may be TRBD1 or TRBD2 (5 bases each). Germline values: CDR1 SGHVS, CDR2 FNYEAQ. V gave up 5 bases and J gave up 7 bases, with 24 bases separating them. This CDR3 spans 17 amino acids. CDR3 in amino acids: CASSPVSDNSGGNEQFF. The CDR3 nucleotides are TGTGCCAGCAGCCCCGTGTCCGACAATAGTGGGGGTAATGAGCAGTTCTTC.

This clone was counted only a few times. CDR3 sequence: CASSSPPRQRGNYGYTF. The DNA of the CDR3 is TGCGCCAGCAGCTCCCCCCCCAGGCAACGGGGTAACTATGGCTACACCTTC. The chain carries TRBV4-1 and TRBJ1-2, with D uncertain. V was trimmed by 5 bases and J by 1 base, leaving 20 bases between them. The V gene's germline CDR1 is MGHRA and CDR2 YSYEKL. This CDR3 comprises 17 residues.

This chain joins TRBV5-1 and TRBJ1-1; D gene ambiguous. The CDR3 sequence is 14 residues long. The germline V and J ends were trimmed by 5 bases and 6 bases, with 17 bases remaining between them. CDR1 and CDR2 (germline): SGHRS, YFSETQ. The CDR3 DNA follows: TGCGCCAGCAGTAATGGGGAACGGCAGGCTGAAGCTTTCTTT. This sequence encodes CASSNGERQAEAFF.

The table lists this clone with a few counts. DNA of the CDR3: TGTGCCAGCAGCCCCGGACTAGCTGGGGCCAACGTCCTGACTTTC. This codes for CASSPGLAGANVLTF. This chain links TRBV27 with TRBJ2-6, with 7 bases matching TRBD2. V trimming: 6 bases; J trimming: 2 bases; junction bases outside the gene matches: 4. The CDR3 covers 15 residues. Looked up from germline, CDR1 is MNHEY and CDR2 is SMNVEV (reference sequence).

A single count supports this clone. This chain's CDR3 is CASSLHDTDTQYF. The CDR3 nucleotides read TGTGCCAGCAGCCTCCATGACACAGATACGCAGTATTTT. The genes are TRBV9 and TRBJ2-3; D is ambiguous. CDR3 length equals 13 residues. Looked up from germline, CDR1 is SGDLS and CDR2 is YYNGEE. V gave up 4 bases and J gave up 2 bases, with 8 bases separating them.

This chain connects TRBV10-3 to TRBJ2-1; tentative D call: TRBD1 (6 bases). The CDR3 sequence is 14 residues long. CDR1 and CDR2 from the germline V gene are ENHRY and SYGVKD. Trimming left V 4 bases short and J 5 bases short, with 12 bases between. The CDR3 here is CAISVATGNNEQFF. In nucleotides, the CDR3 is TGTGCCATCAGTGTGGCGACAGGTAACAATGAGCAGTTCTTC.